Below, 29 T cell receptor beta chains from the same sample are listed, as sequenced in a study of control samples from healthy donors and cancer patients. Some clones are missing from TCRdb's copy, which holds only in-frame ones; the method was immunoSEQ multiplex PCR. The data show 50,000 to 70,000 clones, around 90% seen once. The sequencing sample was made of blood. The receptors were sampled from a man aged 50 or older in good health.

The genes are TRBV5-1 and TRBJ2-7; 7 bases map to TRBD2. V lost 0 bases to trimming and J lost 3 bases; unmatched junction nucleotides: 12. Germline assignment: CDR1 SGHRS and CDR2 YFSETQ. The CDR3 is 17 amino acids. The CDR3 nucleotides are TGCGCCAGCAGCTTGGGTCTAGCGGCAATTAACAACTACGAGCAGTACTTC. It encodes CASSLGLAAINNYEQYF.

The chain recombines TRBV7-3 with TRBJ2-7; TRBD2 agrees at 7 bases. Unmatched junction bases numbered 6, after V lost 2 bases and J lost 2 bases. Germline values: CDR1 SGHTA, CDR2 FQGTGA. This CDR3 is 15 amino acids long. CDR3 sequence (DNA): TGTGCCAGCAGCTTAGTATCGGGGGGAACCTACGAGCAGTACTTC. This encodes CASSLVSGGTYEQYF.

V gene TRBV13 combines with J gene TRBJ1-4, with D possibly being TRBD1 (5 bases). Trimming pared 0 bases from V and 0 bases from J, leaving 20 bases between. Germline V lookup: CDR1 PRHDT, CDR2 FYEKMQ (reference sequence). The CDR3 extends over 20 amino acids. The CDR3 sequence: CASSLGLGGIPPTTNEKLFF. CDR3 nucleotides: TGTGCCAGCAGCTTAGGCCTGGGGGGGATCCCACCCACAACTAATGAAAAACTGTTTTTT.

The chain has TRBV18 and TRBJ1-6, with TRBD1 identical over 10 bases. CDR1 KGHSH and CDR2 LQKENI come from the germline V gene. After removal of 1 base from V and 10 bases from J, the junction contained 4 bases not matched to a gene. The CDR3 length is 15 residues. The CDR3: CASSPRGTGDSPLHF. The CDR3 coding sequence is TGTGCCAGCTCACCACGAGGGACAGGGGACTCACCCCTCCACTTT.

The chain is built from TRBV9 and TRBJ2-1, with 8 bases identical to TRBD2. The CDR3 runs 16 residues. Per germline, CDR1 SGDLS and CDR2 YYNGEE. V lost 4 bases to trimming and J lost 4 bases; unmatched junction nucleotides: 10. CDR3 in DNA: TGTGCCAGCAGCCCTAACTCACCTAGCGGGTACAATGAGCAGTTCTTC. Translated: CASSPNSPSGYNEQFF.

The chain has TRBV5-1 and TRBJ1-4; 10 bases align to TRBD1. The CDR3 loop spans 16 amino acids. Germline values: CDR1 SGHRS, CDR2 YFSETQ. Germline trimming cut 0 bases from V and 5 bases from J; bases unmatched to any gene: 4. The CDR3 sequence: CASSLVGQGLNEKLFF. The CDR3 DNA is TGCGCCAGCAGCTTGGTGGGACAGGGGTTGAATGAAAAACTGTTTTTT.

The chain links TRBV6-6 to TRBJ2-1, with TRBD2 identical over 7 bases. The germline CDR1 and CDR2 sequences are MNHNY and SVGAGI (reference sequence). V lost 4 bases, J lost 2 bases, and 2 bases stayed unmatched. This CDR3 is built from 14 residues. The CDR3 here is CASSLGLAYNEQFF. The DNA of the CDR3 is TGTGCCAGCAGTTTAGGACTAGCCTACAATGAGCAGTTCTTC.

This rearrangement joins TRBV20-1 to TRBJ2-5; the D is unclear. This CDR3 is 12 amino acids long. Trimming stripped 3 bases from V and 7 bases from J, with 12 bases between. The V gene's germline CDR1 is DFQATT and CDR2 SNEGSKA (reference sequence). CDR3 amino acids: CSASAGDRTQYF. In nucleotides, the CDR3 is TGCAGTGCTAGTGCTGGGGATAGGACCCAGTACTTC.

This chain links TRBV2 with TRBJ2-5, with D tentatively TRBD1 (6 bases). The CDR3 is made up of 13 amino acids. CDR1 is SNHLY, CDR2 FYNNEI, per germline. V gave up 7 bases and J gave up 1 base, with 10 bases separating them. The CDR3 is CASNRVSQETQYF. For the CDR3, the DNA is TGTGCCAGCAACAGGGTCTCCCAAGAGACCCAGTACTTC.

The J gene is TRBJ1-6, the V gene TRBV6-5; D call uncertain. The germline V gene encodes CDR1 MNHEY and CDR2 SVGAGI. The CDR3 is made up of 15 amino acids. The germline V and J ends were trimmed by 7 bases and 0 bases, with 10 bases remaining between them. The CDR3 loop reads CASKEGNSYNSPLHF. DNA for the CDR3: TGTGCCAGCAAGGAAGGAAACTCCTATAATTCACCCCTCCACTTT.

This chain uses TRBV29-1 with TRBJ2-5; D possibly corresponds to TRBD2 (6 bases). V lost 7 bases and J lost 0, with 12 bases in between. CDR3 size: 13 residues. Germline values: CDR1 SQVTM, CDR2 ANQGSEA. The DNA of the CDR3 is TGCAGCGGAAACCTAGCGAACCAAGAGACCCAGTACTTC. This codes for CSGNLANQETQYF.

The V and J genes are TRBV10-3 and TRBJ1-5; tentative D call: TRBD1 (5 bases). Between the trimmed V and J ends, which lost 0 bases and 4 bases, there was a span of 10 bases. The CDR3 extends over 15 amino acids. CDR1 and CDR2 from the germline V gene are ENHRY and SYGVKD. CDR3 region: CAISESWAGNQPQHF. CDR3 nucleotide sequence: TGTGCCATCAGTGAGTCCTGGGCAGGGAATCAGCCCCAGCATTTT.

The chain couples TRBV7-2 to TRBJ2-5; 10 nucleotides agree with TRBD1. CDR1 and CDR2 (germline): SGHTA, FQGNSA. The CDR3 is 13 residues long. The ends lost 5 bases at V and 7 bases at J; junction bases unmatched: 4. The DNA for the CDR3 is TGTGCCAGCAGCGATCGGGACAGGGGGACCCAGTACTTC. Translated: CASSDRDRGTQYF.

CDR3 protein: CASSLEAGWGEETQYF. The CDR3 DNA reads TGTGCCAGCAGCCTGGAGGCGGGATGGGGGGAAGAGACCCAGTACTTC. The V and J genes are TRBV4-2 and TRBJ2-5; TRBD2 is a possible D gene (6 bases). The CDR3 runs to 16 residues. V was pared by 4 bases and J by 3 bases, with 18 bases between. The germline V gene has CDR1 LGHNA and CDR2 YNFKEQ.

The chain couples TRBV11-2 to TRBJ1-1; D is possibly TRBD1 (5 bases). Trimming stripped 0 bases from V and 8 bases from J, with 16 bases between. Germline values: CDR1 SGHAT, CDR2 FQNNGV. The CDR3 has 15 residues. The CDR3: CASSLDLGGIGEAFF. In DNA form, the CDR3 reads TGTGCCAGCAGCTTAGATCTTGGGGGGATCGGGGAAGCTTTCTTT.

The DNA for the CDR3 is TGTGCCAGCAGTTTAACAGGGGCCGGAAACACTGAAGCTTTCTTT. This sequence encodes CASSLTGAGNTEAFF. The chain recombines TRBV27 with TRBJ1-1; 7 bases are shared with TRBD1. V was clipped by 2 bases and J by 2 bases; unmatched bases: 5. Germline-derived CDR1 and CDR2 are MNHEY and SMNVEV (reference sequence). The CDR3 sequence is 15 residues long.

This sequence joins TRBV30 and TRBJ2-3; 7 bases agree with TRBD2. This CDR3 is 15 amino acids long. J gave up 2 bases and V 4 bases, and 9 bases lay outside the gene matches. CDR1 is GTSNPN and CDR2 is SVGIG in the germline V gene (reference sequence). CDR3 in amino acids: CAWNLGLVITDTQYF. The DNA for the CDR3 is TGTGCCTGGAACTTAGGACTAGTCATCACAGATACGCAGTATTTT. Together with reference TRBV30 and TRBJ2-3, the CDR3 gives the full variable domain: SQTIHQWPATLVQPVGSPLSLECTVEGTSNPNLYWYRQAAGRGLQLLFYSVGIGQISSEVPQNLSASRPQDRQFILSSKKLLLSDSGFYLCAWNLGLVITDTQYFGPGTRLTVL.

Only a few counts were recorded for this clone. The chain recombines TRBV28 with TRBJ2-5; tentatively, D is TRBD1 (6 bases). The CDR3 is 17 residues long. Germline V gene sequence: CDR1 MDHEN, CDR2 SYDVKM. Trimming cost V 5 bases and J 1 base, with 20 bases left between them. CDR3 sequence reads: CASSPLPRQDLQETQYF. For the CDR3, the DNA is TGTGCCAGCAGTCCCCTTCCCCGACAGGACCTCCAAGAGACCCAGTACTTC.

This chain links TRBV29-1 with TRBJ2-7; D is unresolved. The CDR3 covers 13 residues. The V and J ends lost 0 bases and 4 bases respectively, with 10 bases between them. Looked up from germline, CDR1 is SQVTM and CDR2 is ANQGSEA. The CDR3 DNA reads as TGCAGCGTTGAAGATCCCGTGAATTACGAGCAGTACTTC. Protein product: CSVEDPVNYEQYF.

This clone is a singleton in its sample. Written as DNA, the CDR3 is TGTGCCAGACAAAAGAGCACAGGGTTTCGCGACTACGAGCAGTACTTC. Residues: CARQKSTGFRDYEQYF. The rearrangement links TRBV30 to TRBJ2-7; D may be TRBD1 (6 bases). Deletions cut 8 bases from V and 3 bases from J, with 26 bases between. Per the germline V gene, CDR1 is GTSNPN and CDR2 is SVGIG (reference sequence). There are 16 residues in the CDR3.

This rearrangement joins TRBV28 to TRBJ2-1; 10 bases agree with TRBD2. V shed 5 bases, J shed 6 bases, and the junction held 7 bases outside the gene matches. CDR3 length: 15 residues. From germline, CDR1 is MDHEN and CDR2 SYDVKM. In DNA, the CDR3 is TGTGCCAGCAGTGGGCCGGGACTAGCGACCAATGAGCAGTTCTTC. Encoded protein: CASSGPGLATNEQFF.

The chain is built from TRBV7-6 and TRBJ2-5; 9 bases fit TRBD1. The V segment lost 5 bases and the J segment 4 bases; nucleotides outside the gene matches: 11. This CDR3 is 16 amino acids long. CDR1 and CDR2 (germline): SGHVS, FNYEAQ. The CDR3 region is CASSPTGGNVLETQYF. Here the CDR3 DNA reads TGTGCCAGCAGCCCGACAGGGGGAAATGTGTTAGAGACCCAGTACTTC. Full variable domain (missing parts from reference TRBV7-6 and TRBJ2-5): GAGVSQSPRYKVTKRGQDVALRCDPISGHVSLYWYRQALGQGPEFLTYFNYEAQQDKSGLPNDRFSAERPEGSISTLTIQRTEQRDSAMYRCASSPTGGNVLETQYFGPGTRLLVL.

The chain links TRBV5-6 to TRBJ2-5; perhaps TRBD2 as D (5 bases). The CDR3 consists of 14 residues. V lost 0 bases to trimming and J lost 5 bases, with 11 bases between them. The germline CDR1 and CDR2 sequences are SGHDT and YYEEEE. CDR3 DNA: TGTGCCAGCAGCTTGGCGGCGGGTCGGGAGACCCAGTACTTC. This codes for CASSLAAGRETQYF.

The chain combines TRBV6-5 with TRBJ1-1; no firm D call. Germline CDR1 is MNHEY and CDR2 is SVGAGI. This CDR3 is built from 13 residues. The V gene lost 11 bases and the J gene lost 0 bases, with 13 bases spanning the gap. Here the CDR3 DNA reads TGTGCCGGGAGAGTGGGATTGAACACTGAAGCTTTCTTT. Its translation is CAGRVGLNTEAFF.

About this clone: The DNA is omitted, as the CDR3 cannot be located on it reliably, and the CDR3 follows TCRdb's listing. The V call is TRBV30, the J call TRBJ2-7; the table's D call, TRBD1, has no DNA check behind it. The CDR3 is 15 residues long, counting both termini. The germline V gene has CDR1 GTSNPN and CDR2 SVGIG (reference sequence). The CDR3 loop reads CAWSVSLSGVYEQYF.

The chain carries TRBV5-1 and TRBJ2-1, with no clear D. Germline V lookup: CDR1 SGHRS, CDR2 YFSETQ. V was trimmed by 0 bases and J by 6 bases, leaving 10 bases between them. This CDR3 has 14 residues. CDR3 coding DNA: TGCGCCAGCAGCTTGGCCAGGATAGTCAATGAGCAGTTCTTC. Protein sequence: CASSLARIVNEQFF.

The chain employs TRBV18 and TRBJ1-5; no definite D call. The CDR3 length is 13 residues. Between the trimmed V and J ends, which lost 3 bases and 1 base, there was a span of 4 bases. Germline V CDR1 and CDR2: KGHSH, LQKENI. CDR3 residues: CASSPGSNQPQHF. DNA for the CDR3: TGTGCCAGCTCACCGGGGAGCAATCAGCCCCAGCATTTT.

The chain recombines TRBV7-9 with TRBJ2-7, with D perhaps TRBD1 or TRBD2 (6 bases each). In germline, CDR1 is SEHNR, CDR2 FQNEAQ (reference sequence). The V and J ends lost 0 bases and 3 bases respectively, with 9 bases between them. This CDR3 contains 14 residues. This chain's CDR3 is CASSLAGGDYEQYF. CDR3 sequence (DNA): TGTGCCAGCAGCTTAGCGGGGGGCGACTACGAGCAGTACTTC.

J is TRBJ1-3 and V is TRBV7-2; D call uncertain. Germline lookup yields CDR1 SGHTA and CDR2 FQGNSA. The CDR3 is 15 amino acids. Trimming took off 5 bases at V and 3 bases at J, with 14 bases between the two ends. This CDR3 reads CASSIMGIRGNTIYF. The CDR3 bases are TGTGCCAGCAGCATTATGGGTATACGTGGAAACACCATATATTTT.